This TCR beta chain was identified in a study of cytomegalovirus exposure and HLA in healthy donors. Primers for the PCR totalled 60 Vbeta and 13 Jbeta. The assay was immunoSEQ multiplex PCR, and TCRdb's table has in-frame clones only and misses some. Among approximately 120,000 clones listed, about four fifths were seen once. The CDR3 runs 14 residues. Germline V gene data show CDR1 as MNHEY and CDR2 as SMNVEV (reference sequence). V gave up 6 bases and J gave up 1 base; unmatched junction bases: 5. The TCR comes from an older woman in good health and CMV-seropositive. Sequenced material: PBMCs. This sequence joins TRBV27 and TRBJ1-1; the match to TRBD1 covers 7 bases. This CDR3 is CASRQGVPNTEAFF. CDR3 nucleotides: TGTGCCAGCAGGCAGGGGGTTCCGAACACTGAAGCTTTCTTT.